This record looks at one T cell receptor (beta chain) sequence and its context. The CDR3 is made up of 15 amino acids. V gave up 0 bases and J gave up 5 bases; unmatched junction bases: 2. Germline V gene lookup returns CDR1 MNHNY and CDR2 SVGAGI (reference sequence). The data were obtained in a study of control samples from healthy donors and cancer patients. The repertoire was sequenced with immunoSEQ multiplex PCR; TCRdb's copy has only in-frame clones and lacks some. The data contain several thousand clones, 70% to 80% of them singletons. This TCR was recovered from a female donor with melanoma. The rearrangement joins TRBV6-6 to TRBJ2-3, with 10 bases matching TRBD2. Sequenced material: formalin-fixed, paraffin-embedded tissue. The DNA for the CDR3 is TGTGCCAGCAGTTACTCACGACTAGCGGGAGATACGCAGTATTTT. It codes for CASSYSRLAGDTQYF.